Listed here is a single T cell receptor beta chain. This entry is derived from a study of T-cell reconstitution after alpha-beta-depleted transplantation in children. The length of the CDR3 is 18 residues. With 3 bases removed from V and 0 bases from J, the gap between germline ends came to 21 bases. The germline CDR1 and CDR2 sequences are LNHNV and YYDKDF (reference sequence). Preparation of the TCRbeta library involved a method that used unique molecular identifiers. TCRdb analysed the PCR reads with MiXCR anew, one entry per CDR3 protein. The sample records some 300,000 distinct CDR3 sequences, 10% being singletons.

This TCR was recovered from a human donor who donated a stem cell graft to a child with acute lymphoblastic leukemia. Sequenced here: PBMCs from the stem cell graft donor, sampled from the stem cell graft. This chain links TRBV15 with TRBJ2-7; D gene unclear. The CDR3 reads CATSSWKPNLKASYEQYF. The CDR3 DNA reads as TGTGCCACCAGCAGCTGGAAACCTAACCTTAAAGCCTCCTACGAGCAGTACTTC.